The 14 T cell receptor beta chains given below trace back to one sample, sequenced in a study of CD8+ T cells in alopecia areata. Sequencing used cDNA as its template, made by extracting RNA and reverse transcribing it. Here immunoSEQ multiplex PCR was the method, and the copy in TCRdb shows in-frame clones only, minus some. The sample lists approximately 180,000 clones; around three fifths were seen once. Treatment of the sample: oral pan-JAK inhibitor, 5-10 mg twice daily. The specimen comprised CD4+ T cells sorted from blood, sampled at approximately week 49, from a patient treated with tofacitinib. Source of these receptors: a human donor with alopecia areata.

The V call is TRBV6-5, the J call TRBJ1-1; tentative D call: TRBD1 (5 bases). The germline CDR1 and CDR2 sequences are MNHEY and SVGAGI. Trimming shortened V by 9 bases and J by 9 bases, and 20 bases separated the two germline ends. The CDR3 consists of 13 residues. CDR3 sequence (DNA): TGTGCCAGTTCGAAGGGGCGGAACGGTAAAGCTTTCTTT. This sequence encodes CASSKGRNGKAFF.

The chain uses TRBV30 and TRBJ2-7; 7 bases agree with TRBD2. The CDR3 runs to 12 residues. The junction had 5 bases not matched to a gene; V was cut back by 4 bases and J by 5 bases. CDR1 is GTSNPN and CDR2 is SVGIG in the germline V gene (reference sequence). The CDR3 reads CAWKGGFDEQYF. As DNA, the CDR3 is TGTGCCTGGAAGGGAGGGTTCGACGAGCAGTACTTC.

The V and J genes are TRBV5-1 and TRBJ2-7, with 7 nucleotides matching TRBD1. With V trimmed by 0 bases and J by 6 bases, 6 bases remained unmatched. The CDR3 is 14 amino acids. Per germline, CDR1 SGHRS and CDR2 YFSETQ. Here the CDR3 DNA reads TGCGCCAGCAGCTTGGACGGACAGGCCGGCGAGCAGTACTTC. It translates to CASSLDGQAGEQYF. The complete variable domain, with remaining parts taken from reference TRBV5-1 and TRBJ2-7, reads KAGVTQTPRYLIKTRGQQVTLSCSPISGHRSVSWYQQTPGQGLQFLFEYFSETQRNKGNFPGRFSGRQFSNSRSEMNVSTLELGDSALYLCASSLDGQAGEQYFGPGTRLTVT.

The CDR3 loop is CSAAEQGGLRNTEAFF. For the CDR3, the DNA is TGCAGCGCGGCTGAGCAGGGAGGGTTAAGGAACACTGAAGCTTTCTTT. This chain joins TRBV29-1 and TRBJ1-1; D possibly corresponds to TRBD1 (5 bases). CDR1 is SQVTM and CDR2 is ANQGSEA in the germline V gene. The CDR3 length is 16 residues. V was clipped by 7 bases and J by 1 base, with 22 bases between them.

CDR3 region: CASRTTGNYGYTF. CDR3 nucleotides: TGTGCCAGTAGGACGACAGGGAACTATGGCTACACCTTC. This chain connects TRBV19 to TRBJ1-2; 7 bases match TRBD1. Germline CDR1 and CDR2: LNHDA and SQIVND (reference sequence). The trim removed 6 bases at V and 2 bases at J, leaving 3 bases unmatched. The CDR3 contains 13 residues.

This chain uses TRBV4-3 with TRBJ2-3; 8 bases fit TRBD1. Germline V gene sequence: CDR1 LGHNA, CDR2 YSLEER. J lost 6 bases, V lost 1 base, and 9 bases had no gene match. There are 16 residues in the CDR3. CDR3 sequence: CASSQGSRGPGDTQYF. The DNA of the CDR3 is TGCGCCAGCAGCCAAGGGAGCAGGGGGCCGGGTGATACGCAGTATTTT.

This clone was detected only a few times. This chain links TRBV5-6 with TRBJ2-2, with D perhaps TRBD1 or TRBD2 (5 bases each). The CDR3 totals 15 residues. Trimming took 2 bases from V and 4 from J, leaving 12 bases between them. In germline, CDR1 is SGHDT, CDR2 YYEEEE. The CDR3 DNA sequence: TGTGCCAGCAGCTTACCGGGACCGAGCACCGGGGAGCTGTTTTTT. Translating it yields CASSLPGPSTGELFF.

This clone showed up just a few times. The V gene is TRBV7-2, the J gene TRBJ2-4; 12 nucleotides match TRBD2. The CDR3 spans 14 residues. The V gene's germline CDR1 is SGHTA and CDR2 FQGNSA. Trimming at V came to 5 bases and at J to 6 bases, leaving 2 bases not matched to a gene. CDR3 nucleotides: TGTGCCAGCAGCAGGACTAGCGGGGCAAACATTCAGTACTTC. Protein sequence: CASSRTSGANIQYF.

This clone has more than one count but fewer than ten. The rearrangement joins TRBV5-1 to TRBJ1-6; 9 bases map to TRBD1. With 4 bases clipped from V and 8 bases from J, the junction kept 4 bases outside the gene matches. This CDR3 spans 14 amino acids. Germline values: CDR1 SGHRS, CDR2 YFSETQ. The CDR3 protein is CASSLGTGYSPLHF. The CDR3 bases are TGCGCCAGCAGCCTCGGGACAGGGTATTCACCCCTCCACTTT.

This clone was observed once. The V gene is TRBV2, the J gene TRBJ2-7; D is ambiguous. In germline, CDR1 is SNHLY, CDR2 FYNNEI. The CDR3 is made up of 12 amino acids. V lost 8 bases and J lost 1, with 9 bases in between. CDR3: CASEWESYEQYF. DNA for the CDR3: TGTGCCAGCGAATGGGAATCCTACGAGCAGTACTTC.

The chain couples TRBV2 to TRBJ1-3, with 10 bases that match TRBD1. Germline V lookup: CDR1 SNHLY, CDR2 FYNNEI. This CDR3 spans 15 amino acids. V lost 4 bases, J lost 5 bases, and 5 bases stayed unmatched. CDR3 amino acids: CASSAGTGARNTIYF. DNA for the CDR3: TGTGCCAGCAGTGCCGGGACAGGGGCTCGAAACACCATATATTTT. Complete variable domain (other parts from reference TRBV2 and TRBJ1-3): EPEVTQTPSHQVTQMGQEVILRCVPISNHLYFYWYRQILGQKVEFLVSFYNNEISEKSEIFDDQFSVERPDGSNFTLKIRSTKLEDSAMYFCASSAGTGARNTIYFGEGSWLTVV.

V is TRBV29-1 and J is TRBJ2-7, with 13 nucleotides matching TRBD2. The CDR3 is 16 amino acids. Germline V gives CDR1 SQVTM, CDR2 ANQGSEA. V lost 4 bases to trimming and J lost 0 bases; unmatched junction nucleotides: 6. CDR3 in DNA: TGCAGCGTTGTTGGACTAGCGGGGGTCGGCTCCTACGAGCAGTACTTC. Its protein product is CSVVGLAGVGSYEQYF.

The chain uses TRBV14 and TRBJ2-3, with D unresolved. The CDR3 runs to 15 residues. V was pared by 0 bases and J by 7 bases, with 14 bases between. Germline CDR1 is SGHDN and CDR2 is FVKESK. CDR3 DNA sequence: TGTGCCAGCAGCCAAGATCGGCAGCTTGCTTATACGCAGTATTTT. Protein sequence: CASSQDRQLAYTQYF.

A single count supports this clone. The gene calls are TRBV30 and TRBJ2-3, with TRBD1 matching 8 bases. Germline V gives CDR1 GTSNPN, CDR2 SVGIG (reference sequence). CDR3 length: 14 residues. With 4 bases clipped from V and 4 bases from J, the junction kept 7 bases outside the gene matches. The CDR3 DNA follows: TGTGCCTGGACCGCGACAGGGGCACCAGATACGCAGTATTTT. It yields the protein CAWTATGAPDTQYF. Combining the CDR3 with reference TRBV30 and TRBJ2-3 gives the whole variable domain SQTIHQWPATLVQPVGSPLSLECTVEGTSNPNLYWYRQAAGRGLQLLFYSVGIGQISSEVPQNLSASRPQDRQFILSSKKLLLSDSGFYLCAWTATGAPDTQYFGPGTRLTVL.